These 31 T cell receptor beta chains came from one sample sequenced in a study of CD8 T cells in Susac syndrome. RNA in amounts of roughly 0.45 to 1 ug was reverse transcribed with random hexamers. TCRdb re-called the immunoSEQ multiplex PCR reads with MiXCR, one entry per CDR3 protein. This table holds some 120,000 distinct CDR3 sequences, around 94% found once. Material: CD8+ T cells from PBMCs. Source of these receptors: a human donor with Susac syndrome.

The chain employs TRBV3-1 and TRBJ2-6; TRBD1 is a possible D gene (6 bases). V dropped 0 bases and J dropped 0 bases, with 12 bases sitting between them. The CDR3 spans 18 residues. Germline CDR1 reads LGHDT; CDR2 reads YNNKEL (reference sequence). The CDR3 reads CASSQEGGAISGANVLTF. In DNA form, the CDR3 reads TGTGCCAGCAGCCAAGAAGGGGGAGCCATCTCTGGGGCCAACGTCCTGACTTTC.

This chain links TRBV27 with TRBJ2-7; D gene uncertain. Germline-derived CDR1 and CDR2 are MNHEY and SMNVEV (reference sequence). This CDR3 region has 15 residues. V lost 5 bases and J 5 bases, leaving 19 bases between the germline ends. Here the CDR3 reads CASSPRAPSVDEQYF. The CDR3 region has the DNA TGTGCCAGCAGTCCCCGGGCCCCCTCCGTGGACGAGCAGTACTTC.

The V call is TRBV30, the J call TRBJ2-2, with D possibly matching TRBD1 (7 bases). Deletions cut 4 bases from V and 7 bases from J, with 10 bases between. CDR1 is GTSNPN and CDR2 is SVGIG in the germline V gene (reference sequence). The CDR3 contains 12 residues. The CDR3 here is CAWTRGVGELFF. CDR3 sequence (DNA): TGTGCCTGGACCAGGGGGGTCGGGGAGCTGTTTTTT. The complete variable domain, with remaining parts taken from reference TRBV30 and TRBJ2-2, reads SQTIHQWPATLVQPVGSPLSLECTVEGTSNPNLYWYRQAAGRGLQLLFYSVGIGQISSEVPQNLSASRPQDRQFILSSKKLLLSDSGFYLCAWTRGVGELFFGEGSRLTVL.

The genes are TRBV29-1 and TRBJ1-2; D gene ambiguous. CDR3 length: 12 amino acids. Germline lookup yields CDR1 SQVTM and CDR2 ANQGSEA. V dropped 3 bases and J dropped 2 bases, with 7 bases sitting between them. The CDR3: CSVDLVNYGYTF. The CDR3 nucleotides read TGCAGCGTTGACCTAGTGAACTATGGCTACACCTTC.

This rearrangement joins TRBV21-1 to TRBJ2-3. TRBV21-1 has pseudogene status. The CDR3 totals 10 residues. The CDR3 DNA follows: TGTGCCAGCCCCACAGATACGCAGTATTTT. It yields the protein CASPTDTQYF.

Comments on this clonotype: The junction does not match germline at one end; this may be a read error. This chain uses TRBV9 with TRBJ2-1, with D tentatively TRBD2 (6 bases). CDR1 SGDLS and CDR2 YYNGEE come from the germline V gene. The CDR3 contains 14 residues. CDR3 coding DNA: TGTGCCAGCAGCGGGAGGGACTCCGACAATGAGCAGTTCTTC. It is translated as CASSGRDSDNEQFF.

The chain links TRBV28 to TRBJ1-1; D unclear. Looked up from germline, CDR1 is MDHEN and CDR2 is SYDVKM. The CDR3 runs to 15 residues. V lost 2 bases, J lost 1 base, and 11 bases lay in between. CDR3 protein: CASSLIPGGNTEAFF. The CDR3 DNA reads as TGTGCCAGCAGTTTAATTCCCGGCGGGAACACTGAAGCTTTCTTT.

The J gene is TRBJ2-7, the V gene TRBV4-3; D gene unclear. The CDR3 is 18 residues long. CDR1 LGHNA and CDR2 YSLEER come from the germline V gene. The ends were cut back, 0 bases at V and 0 bases at J, with 18 bases in the middle. CDR3 amino acids: CASSQEVPGPRSSYEQYF. The CDR3 DNA follows: TGCGCCAGCAGCCAAGAAGTCCCGGGCCCCCGGAGCTCCTACGAGCAGTACTTC.

This chain uses TRBV6-2 or TRBV6-3 with TRBJ1-4; no firm D call. This CDR3 contains 15 residues. Germline loops: CDR1 MNHEY, CDR2 SVGEGT. V lost 6 bases and J lost 0, with 11 bases in between. The DNA for the CDR3 is TGTGCCAGCAGCGACGACATCTCAACTAATGAAAAACTGTTTTTT. It is translated as CASSDDISTNEKLFF.

This clonotype was recorded only once. This chain connects TRBV9 to TRBJ1-2; D unresolved. Trimming shortened V by 2 bases and J by 4 bases, and 12 bases separated the two germline ends. CDR3 length: 14 residues. CDR1 and CDR2 from the germline V gene are SGDLS and YYNGEE. The DNA of the CDR3 is TGTGCCAGCAGCGTCGACTCTGCCACCTATGGCTACACCTTC. Translating gives CASSVDSATYGYTF.

This clonotype appeared a single time. The CDR3 DNA reads TGTGCCTGCCAGGGGAGCAATGAGCAGTTCTTC. Translated: CACQGSNEQFF. The V and J genes are TRBV30 and TRBJ2-1, with D perhaps matching TRBD1 (6 bases). From germline, CDR1 is GTSNPN and CDR2 SVGIG (reference sequence). This CDR3 is built from 11 residues. V was clipped by 6 bases and J by 6 bases, with 9 bases between them. The variable domain in full, with the rest retrieved from reference TRBV30 and TRBJ2-1, is SQTIHQWPATLVQPVGSPLSLECTVEGTSNPNLYWYRQAAGRGLQLLFYSVGIGQISSEVPQNLSASRPQDRQFILSSKKLLLSDSGFYLCACQGSNEQFFGPGTRLTVL.

The rearrangement joins TRBV13 to TRBJ2-7, with D perhaps matching TRBD1 (5 bases). Trimming removed 4 bases from V and 0 bases from J, with 13 bases in between. The CDR3 runs to 15 residues. CDR1 and CDR2 from the germline V gene are PRHDT and FYEKMQ (reference sequence). In DNA form, the CDR3 reads TGTGCCAGCAGCTCGACAGCTTACTTCTCCTACGAGCAGTACTTC. Translating it yields CASSSTAYFSYEQYF.

The CDR3 sequence is CSARSLWEDYGYTF. The CDR3 DNA follows: TGCAGTGCTAGATCCCTATGGGAGGACTATGGCTACACCTTC. V gene TRBV20-1 combines with J gene TRBJ1-2; D is unresolved. V was clipped by 2 bases and J by 3 bases, with 13 bases between them. This CDR3 region has 14 residues. Germline values: CDR1 DFQATT, CDR2 SNEGSKA (reference sequence).

CDR3 nucleotides: TGTGCCAGCAGCCCCTCGCGTCCCGACGAGCAGTACTTC. It yields the protein CASSPSRPDEQYF. The chain uses TRBV6-5 and TRBJ2-7; the D is unclear. This CDR3 has 13 residues. CDR1 and CDR2 from the germline V gene are MNHEY and SVGAGI. V gave up 6 bases and J gave up 5 bases, with 14 bases separating them.

The chain joins TRBV10-3 to TRBJ1-1, with 7 bases aligning to TRBD1. This CDR3 has 14 amino acids. V dropped 5 bases and J dropped 0; count of bases not matched to a gene: 3. Germline V gene sequence: CDR1 ENHRY, CDR2 SYGVKD. CDR3 DNA: TGTGCCATCAGTAACAGGGGATTGAACACTGAAGCTTTCTTT. It translates to CAISNRGLNTEAFF.

The gene calls are TRBV20-1 and TRBJ2-2; 11 nucleotides line up with TRBD2. The CDR3 is 14 residues long. Germline values: CDR1 DFQATT, CDR2 SNEGSKA (reference sequence). V was clipped by 2 bases and J by 6 bases; unmatched bases: 2. The CDR3 coding sequence is TGCAGTGCTAGACCTAGCGGGGGGCCCGGGGAGCTGTTTTTT. Protein: CSARPSGGPGELFF.

V is TRBV3-1 and J is TRBJ2-1, with D possibly TRBD1 on 6 matching bases. V lost 5 bases and J lost 3, with 11 bases in between. The germline V gene has CDR1 LGHDT and CDR2 YNNKEL (reference sequence). This CDR3 comprises 14 residues. The CDR3, as DNA: TGTGCCAGCAGCTTCAGGGGTCTCTACAATGAGCAGTTCTTC. It yields the protein CASSFRGLYNEQFF.

The CDR3 region is CASSQATTGGFTGELFF. Here the CDR3 DNA reads TGCGCCAGCAGCCAAGCTACGACAGGGGGATTTACCGGGGAGCTGTTTTTT. The chain is built from TRBV4-3 and TRBJ2-2; 9 bases agree with TRBD1. This CDR3 is 17 amino acids long. Trimming at V came to 1 base and at J to 5 bases, leaving 8 bases not matched to a gene. The germline gives CDR1 LGHNA, CDR2 YSLEER.

The genes are TRBV28 and TRBJ2-7, with 7 bases matching TRBD1. The trim removed 6 bases at V and 6 bases at J, leaving 23 bases unmatched. The CDR3 runs to 18 residues. Germline V gene sequence: CDR1 MDHEN, CDR2 SYDVKM. The CDR3 DNA follows: TGTGCCAGCAGCAACGGACCGGCGAGACAGGGACCCCCTGGCGAGCAGTACTTC. This gives the protein CASSNGPARQGPPGEQYF.

The V gene is TRBV20-1, the J gene TRBJ2-5, with TRBD2 matching 10 bases. This CDR3 comprises 15 residues. Germline-derived CDR1 and CDR2 are DFQATT and SNEGSKA (reference sequence). V gave up 6 bases and J gave up 1 base; unmatched junction bases: 8. CDR3 sequence: CSAAPGLALQETQYF. CDR3 bases: TGCAGTGCCGCTCCGGGACTAGCGCTCCAAGAGACCCAGTACTTC.

V and J are TRBV4-1 and TRBJ2-7; 12 nucleotides line up with TRBD2. The CDR3 runs 16 residues. Looked up from germline, CDR1 is MGHRA and CDR2 is YSYEKL. Trimming removed 4 bases from V and 0 bases from J; junction bases left unmatched: 4. The CDR3 spells CASSLRLAGDSYEQYF. In DNA, the CDR3 is TGCGCCAGCAGCCTTCGACTAGCGGGAGACTCCTACGAGCAGTACTTC.

The rearrangement uses TRBV6-1 and TRBJ1-1; D uncertain. CDR3 length: 11 residues. The V and J ends lost 8 bases and 1 base respectively, with 5 bases between them. The germline CDR1 and CDR2 sequences are MNHNS and SASEGT. The CDR3 is CASEANTEAFF. The CDR3 nucleotides read TGTGCCAGCGAGGCGAACACTGAAGCTTTCTTT.

CDR3 in amino acids: CASSDSRDSAQFF. The CDR3 coding sequence is TGTGCCAGCAGCGACTCCCGGGACTCGGCGCAGTTCTTC. The rearrangement uses TRBV13 and TRBJ2-1; D is perhaps TRBD2 (6 bases). Germline V CDR1 and CDR2: PRHDT, FYEKMQ (reference sequence). V was cut by 5 bases and J by 12 bases, with 17 bases left in between. The CDR3 is made up of 13 amino acids.

The chain uses TRBV7-3 and TRBJ2-3; D remains unclear. V lost 5 bases and J 1 base, leaving 7 bases between the germline ends. Germline lookup yields CDR1 SGHTA and CDR2 FQGTGA. This CDR3 region has 13 residues. The CDR3 nucleotides are TGTGCCAGCAGCGGCGTCGGCACAGATACGCAGTATTTT. It yields the protein CASSGVGTDTQYF.

On this clonotype: The junction differs from germline at one of its ends, possibly a read error. This rearrangement joins TRBV27 to TRBJ1-5; TRBD1 agrees at 7 bases. The CDR3 length is 14 residues. Per germline, CDR1 MNHEY and CDR2 SMNVEV (reference sequence). The DNA for the CDR3 is TGTGCCAGCAGTCCTCGGACAGGCAACCAGCCCCAGCATTTT. Protein product: CASSPRTGNQPQHF.

There are a few counts of this clonotype. The chain couples TRBV6-5 to TRBJ2-2, with D unresolved. The CDR3 covers 12 residues. The V gene lost 7 bases and the J gene lost 2 bases, with 5 bases spanning the gap. Per germline, CDR1 MNHEY and CDR2 SVGAGI. CDR3 in amino acids: CASTDNTGELFF. As DNA, the CDR3 is TGTGCCAGCACCGACAACACCGGGGAGCTGTTTTTT.

The chain is built from TRBV4-1 and TRBJ1-6; tentatively, D is TRBD1 (5 bases). V dropped 4 bases and J dropped 10 bases, with 23 bases sitting between them. The CDR3 consists of 17 residues. Germline V lookup: CDR1 MGHRA, CDR2 YSYEKL. CDR3 protein: CASSLGHLPDTGSPLHF. CDR3 DNA sequence: TGCGCCAGCAGCCTAGGACACCTACCGGACACGGGATCACCCCTCCACTTT.

This chain connects TRBV10-3 to TRBJ2-2; 8 nucleotides match TRBD2. With V trimmed by 0 bases and J by 2 bases, 5 bases remained unmatched. Germline V gene lookup returns CDR1 ENHRY and CDR2 SYGVKD. The CDR3 runs to 17 residues. The CDR3 sequence: CAISESKRGLNTGELFF. CDR3 DNA sequence: TGTGCCATCAGTGAGTCGAAGCGGGGGTTAAACACCGGGGAGCTGTTTTTT.

This chain uses TRBV25-1 with TRBJ2-7; 8 nucleotides line up with TRBD1. Trimming at V came to 4 bases and at J to 0 bases, leaving 8 bases not matched to a gene. The CDR3 is made up of 16 amino acids. The germline CDR1 and CDR2 sequences are MGHDK and SYGVNS. Written as DNA, the CDR3 is TGTGCCAGCAGTGGGCAGGACAGGGCATCCTCCTACGAGCAGTACTTC. Its protein product is CASSGQDRASSYEQYF.

The chain uses TRBV21-1 and TRBJ2-2. TRBV21-1 is a pseudogene. This CDR3 spans 13 amino acids. CDR3 nucleotide sequence: TGTGCCAGCAGCAAAGACGAGGCCGGGGAGCTGTTTTTT. Translating gives CASSKDEAGELFF.

Written as DNA, the CDR3 is TGTGCCAGCAGTGAAAGGCACTACACTGAAGCTTTCTTT. Its protein is CASSERHYTEAFF. V and J are TRBV25-1 and TRBJ1-1; no definite D call. Germline V gene sequence: CDR1 MGHDK, CDR2 SYGVNS. CDR3 length: 13 residues. V was pared by 2 bases and J by 3 bases, with 7 bases between.